Detailed here is one T cell receptor beta chain. The sample is drawn from a study of blood T cell repertoires in COVID-19. Sequenced by immunoSEQ multiplex PCR; TCRdb stores in-frame clones only, minus some. This repertoire shows around 230,000 clones, roughly 80% found once; its top ten account for approximately 9.4%. The V and J ends lost 7 bases and 2 bases, in that order; junction bases with no gene match: 11. The CDR3 length is 17 residues. The germline V gene has CDR1 SNHLY and CDR2 FYNNEI. The source material was peripheral blood. The chain employs TRBV2 and TRBJ2-2; TRBD1 matches 9 bases. This clonotype originated in a woman of 80 years or more with acute or convalescent COVID-19. The CDR3 region has the DNA TGTGCCAGCACTCAGACACGGGACAGGGCTAACACCGGGGAGCTGTTTTTT. Translating gives CASTQTRDRANTGELFF.